These 5 T cell receptor beta chains originate from one sample sequenced in a study of T-cell memory formation after mild COVID-19. From the 5' RACE reads, TCRdb called clonotypes with MiXCR, one entry per CDR3 protein. The profile shows approximately 65,000 distinct CDR3 sequences, over 8.5% of them singletons. Sequenced: PBMCs or a T cell subset sorted from them (not recorded which). Receptors were obtained from a man younger than 30 who had mild COVID-19 (a few samples of this study predate the infection). Cell type and time point are not known.

The V and J genes are TRBV5-4 and TRBJ2-3, with D possibly matching TRBD2 (6 bases). Germline V gene data show CDR1 as SGHNT and CDR2 as YYREEE (reference sequence). The ends were cut back, 2 bases at V and 6 bases at J, with 7 bases in the middle. This CDR3 spans 12 amino acids. CDR3 amino acids: CASSLGRDTQYF. The DNA of the CDR3 is TGTGCCAGCAGCTTAGGGAGGGATACGCAGTATTTT.

This clonotype was counted between two and nine times. The chain combines TRBV7-2 with TRBJ1-2; D not resolved. Per the germline V gene, CDR1 is SGHTA and CDR2 is FQGNSA. This CDR3 spans 14 amino acids. V was trimmed by 5 bases and J by 0 bases, leaving 10 bases between them. The CDR3 sequence is CASSPDGANYGYTF. CDR3 in DNA: TGTGCCAGCAGCCCGGACGGTGCTAACTATGGCTACACCTTC.

This clonotype was detected only a few times. The chain carries TRBV5-6 and TRBJ1-2, with 7 bases aligning to TRBD1. The germline V gene encodes CDR1 SGHDT and CDR2 YYEEEE. This CDR3 contains 16 residues. The J segment lost 8 bases and the V segment lost 4 bases, leaving 17 bases of the junction unmatched. CDR3 nucleotides: TGTGCCAGCAGCCTAGGAATCCGGGACAGCCGGACCGGCTACACCTTC. Residues: CASSLGIRDSRTGYTF.

This sequence joins TRBV5-1 and TRBJ1-1; D ambiguous. The germline V and J ends were trimmed by 3 bases and 3 bases, with 12 bases remaining between them. The germline V gene has CDR1 SGHRS and CDR2 YFSETQ. This CDR3 comprises 14 residues. The chain's CDR3 is CASSSDPGYTEAFF. CDR3 DNA: TGCGCCAGCAGCTCGGACCCGGGGTACACTGAAGCTTTCTTT.

The CDR3 loop reads CASSGARETQYF. CDR3 nucleotide sequence: TGTGCCAGCAGCGGAGCCCGAGAGACCCAGTACTTC. The chain employs TRBV7-8 and TRBJ2-5, with no clear D. The V end was cut by 5 bases, the J end by 4 bases, with 8 bases between. Germline CDR1 and CDR2: SGHVS and FQNEAQ. The CDR3 has 12 amino acids.